This T cell receptor beta chain was captured in a study of CD8 T cells in ankylosing spondylitis. TCRdb re-called the 5' RACE reads with MiXCR, one entry per CDR3 protein. The sample consists of about 42,000 distinct CDR3 sequences, 4% of them appearing once. This clonotype showed up many times. Germline V gene sequence: CDR1 SGDLS, CDR2 YYNGEE. V lost 0 bases to trimming and J lost 0 bases, with 13 bases between them. CDR3 length: 17 residues. The chain carries TRBV9 and TRBJ2-1; the D gene could be TRBD1 or TRBD2 (6 bases each). The TCR comes from a female donor with ankylosing spondylitis or in good health (not recorded which). Sequenced material: blood, either unsorted or a sorted T cell fraction (not recorded which). CDR3 DNA sequence: TGTGCCAGCAGCGTAGCTAGGGGGGCCCGCTCCTACAATGAGCAGTTCTTC. Translated: CASSVARGARSYNEQFF.